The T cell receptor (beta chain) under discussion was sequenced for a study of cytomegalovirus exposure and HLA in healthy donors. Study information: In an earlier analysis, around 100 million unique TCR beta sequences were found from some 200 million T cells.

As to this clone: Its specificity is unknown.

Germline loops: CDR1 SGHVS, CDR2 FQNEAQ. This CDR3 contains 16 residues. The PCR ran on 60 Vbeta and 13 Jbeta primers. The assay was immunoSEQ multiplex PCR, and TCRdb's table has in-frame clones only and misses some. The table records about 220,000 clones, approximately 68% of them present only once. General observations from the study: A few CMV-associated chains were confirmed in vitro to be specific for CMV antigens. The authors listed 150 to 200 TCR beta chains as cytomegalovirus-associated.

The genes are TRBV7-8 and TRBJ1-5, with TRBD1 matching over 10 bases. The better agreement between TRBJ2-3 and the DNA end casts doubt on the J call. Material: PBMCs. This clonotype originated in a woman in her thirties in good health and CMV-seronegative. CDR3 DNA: TGTGCCAGCAGCTTAGCGACAGGGGGCAGGAATCAGCCCCAGTATTTT. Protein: CASSLATGGRNQPQYF.